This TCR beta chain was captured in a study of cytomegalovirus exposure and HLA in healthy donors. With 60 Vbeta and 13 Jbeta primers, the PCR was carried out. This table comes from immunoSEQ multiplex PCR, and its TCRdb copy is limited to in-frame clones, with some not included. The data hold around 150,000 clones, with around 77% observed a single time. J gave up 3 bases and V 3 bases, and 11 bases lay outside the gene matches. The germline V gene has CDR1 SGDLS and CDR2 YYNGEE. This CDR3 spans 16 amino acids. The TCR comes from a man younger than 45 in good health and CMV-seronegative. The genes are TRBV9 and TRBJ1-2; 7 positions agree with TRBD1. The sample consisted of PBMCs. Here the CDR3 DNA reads TGTGCCAGCAGCGGGTTCACAGGGGTACGTGACTATGGCTACACCTTC. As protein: CASSGFTGVRDYGYTF.